This T cell receptor beta chain originates from a study of control samples from healthy donors and cancer patients (dated by TCRdb to the early 2020s). The V end gives up 8 bases and the J end 7 bases, leaving 5 bases in the junction not matched to a gene. Looking up the germline V gene yields CDR1 SGHVS and CDR2 FQNEAQ. Measured from the cysteine to the phenylalanine, the CDR3 is 13 residues long. The CDR3 DNA has 39 bases and is translated from base 1. Note on this clone: Its antigen remains undetermined. Base quality data are lacking; no much larger clone is found one base away.

Library creation used the immunoSEQ multiplex PCR assay. This immuneACCESS table, as held by TCRdb, lists in-frame sequences with V and J called but not all clones. Of the missing ones, under half trace to an unresolved V gene in checked studies; the others have no known cause. Counted in this sample were tens of thousands of clones; around 85% of them appeared once. The ten biggest clones cover roughly 40% of the sample. Sequencing input: PBMCs. This receptor was obtained from a man between 60 and 75 years old with head and neck cancer. The sequence joins TRBV7-8 to TRBJ2-1, with 10 middle bases fitting TRBD2. The CDR3 reads as follows: CASQSGRENEQFF. The sequenced DNA: TGTGCCAGCCAAAGCGGGAGGGAAAATGAGCAGTTCTTC.